The T cell receptor beta chain described here comes from a study of CXCR3-negative and CXCR3-positive naive CD8 T cells. Overall study: Total TRB output reached about 130 million reads, about 1.5 +/- 0.3 million per library. Broader study findings: The TRB CDR3s that CXCR3-positive naive cells carried were more hydrophobic than those of CXCR3-negative naive cells. The study found comparably high diversity in both naive subsets and much lower diversity in memory CD8+ cells.

Libraries of TRB cDNA were made by 5' RACE and carried UMIs. With the 5' RACE reads reprocessed, TCRdb shows one record per CDR3 protein and no DNA. This repertoire includes 130,000 to 150,000 distinct CDR3 sequences. The naive CD8+ gate required CD45RO-CCR7+CD27+CD95- phenotype. A word on this clonotype: The antigen remains undetermined.

CDR1 MNHEY and CDR2 SVGAGI come from the germline V gene. This CDR3 comprises 14 residues. The receptor was derived from a human donor in good health. Some clones in this sample may be carry-over from other donors' samples. The source material was naive CXCR3+ CD8+ T cells from blood. Subset denoted: CD45RO-CCR7+CD27+CD95- naive CD8+ T cells expressing CXCR3 (TNR3+). The chain employs TRBV6-5 and TRBJ1-4; the TCRdb D gene call, TRBD1, has no DNA to confirm it. CDR3 sequence: CASSYSSGGEKLFF.